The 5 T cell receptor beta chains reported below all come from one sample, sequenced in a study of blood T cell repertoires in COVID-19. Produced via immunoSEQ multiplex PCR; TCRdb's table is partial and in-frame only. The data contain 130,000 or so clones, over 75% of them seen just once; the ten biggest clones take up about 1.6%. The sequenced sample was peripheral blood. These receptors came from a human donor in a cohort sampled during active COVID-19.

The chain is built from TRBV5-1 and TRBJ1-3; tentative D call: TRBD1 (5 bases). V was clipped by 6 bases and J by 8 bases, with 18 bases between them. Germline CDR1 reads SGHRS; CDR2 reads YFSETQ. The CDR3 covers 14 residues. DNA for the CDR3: TGCGCCAGCACCCCGGGGCGCGGGGGTGACACCATATATTTT. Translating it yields CASTPGRGGDTIYF.

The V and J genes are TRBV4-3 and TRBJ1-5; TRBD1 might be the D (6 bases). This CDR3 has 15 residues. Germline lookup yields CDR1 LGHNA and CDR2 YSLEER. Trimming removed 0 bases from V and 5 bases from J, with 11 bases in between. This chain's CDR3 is CASSQEYRADQPQHF. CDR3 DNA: TGCGCCAGCAGCCAAGAATACAGGGCCGATCAGCCCCAGCATTTT.

CDR3 amino acids: CASSAGTSSYEQYF. CDR3 nucleotides: TGTGCCAGCAGCGCCGGGACTAGCTCCTACGAGCAGTACTTC. The chain recombines TRBV9 with TRBJ2-7, with 8 bases that match TRBD2. The CDR3 is 14 residues long. Germline values: CDR1 SGDLS, CDR2 YYNGEE. V lost 3 bases, J lost 0 bases, and 2 bases stayed unmatched.

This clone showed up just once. DNA for the CDR3: TGTGCCATCAGTGAGAGGGCGGGTAGCACAGATACGCAGTATTTT. Protein product: CAISERAGSTDTQYF. The chain employs TRBV10-3 and TRBJ2-3, with TRBD2 as a possible D gene (5 bases). This CDR3 spans 15 amino acids. Germline CDR1 and CDR2: ENHRY and SYGVKD. V lost 2 bases to trimming and J lost 0 bases, with 9 bases between them.

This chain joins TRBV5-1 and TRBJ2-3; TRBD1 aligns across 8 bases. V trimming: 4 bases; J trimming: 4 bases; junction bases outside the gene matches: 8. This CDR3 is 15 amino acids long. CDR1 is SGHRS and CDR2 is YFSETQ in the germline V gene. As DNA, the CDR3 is TGCGCCAGCAGCGGCGGACAGGGAGCCGCAGATACGCAGTATTTT. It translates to CASSGGQGAADTQYF.